The 19 T cell receptor beta chains given below trace back to one sample, sequenced in a study of T cell responses to AZD1222 COVID-19 vaccine. Here immunoSEQ multiplex PCR was the method, and the copy in TCRdb shows in-frame clones only, minus some. Seen here are fewer than 200,000 clones, roughly 91% observed once, and the top ten hold more than 25%. This material consisted of peripheral blood, taken 28 days after the second AZD1222 dose. These TCRs come from an adult who received the AZD1222 COVID-19 vaccine.

The count of this clone is one. This chain joins TRBV19 and TRBJ2-3; TRBD1 might be the D (5 bases). The CDR3 runs to 13 residues. With 5 bases removed from V and 5 bases from J, the gap between germline ends came to 11 bases. The germline gives CDR1 LNHDA, CDR2 SQIVND (reference sequence). Here the CDR3 DNA reads TGTGCCAGTAGTCCAGGGCTGGGAGATACGCAGTATTTT. The encoded protein is CASSPGLGDTQYF.

This chain connects TRBV4-3 to TRBJ2-7; 9 bases agree with TRBD2. V lost 4 bases to trimming and J lost 2 bases; unmatched junction nucleotides: 3. In germline, CDR1 is LGHNA, CDR2 YSLEER. This CDR3 has 14 residues. CDR3 amino acids: CASSRTSATYEQYF. The CDR3 nucleotides read TGCGCCAGCAGCCGGACTAGCGCCACCTACGAGCAGTACTTC.

V is TRBV3-1 (or the pseudogene TRBV3-2) and J is TRBJ1-1, with 8 bases that match TRBD1. The CDR3 contains 16 residues. Germline V CDR1 and CDR2: LGHDT, YNNKEL (reference sequence). Trimming removed 4 bases from V and 1 base from J; junction bases left unmatched: 8. For the CDR3, the DNA is TGTGCCAGCAGCCCGCGACAGGGGAGGGCGAACACTGAAGCTTTCTTT. Protein: CASSPRQGRANTEAFF.

For this clone: This sample also contains other DNA sequences that code for the same CDR3. V is TRBV28 and J is TRBJ2-7; D gene uncertain. CDR3 length equals 12 residues. The V gene's germline CDR1 is MDHEN and CDR2 SYDVKM. V lost 3 bases and J 3 bases, leaving 6 bases between the germline ends. CDR3 amino acids: CASSLEGYEQYF. As DNA, the CDR3 is TGTGCCAGCAGTTTGGAAGGCTACGAGCAGTACTTC.

This sequence joins TRBV27 and TRBJ2-5, with D uncertain. V was cut by 3 bases and J by 1 base, with 12 bases left in between. The germline V gene has CDR1 MNHEY and CDR2 SMNVEV (reference sequence). The CDR3 consists of 15 residues. CDR3 DNA: TGTGCCAGCAGTTTTTCATGGCAGACCCAAGAGACCCAGTACTTC. Its translation is CASSFSWQTQETQYF.

This clone was counted a single time. This chain connects TRBV27 to TRBJ1-1; 7 bases agree with TRBD1. Germline values: CDR1 MNHEY, CDR2 SMNVEV (reference sequence). V gave up 3 bases and J gave up 4 bases; unmatched junction bases: 5. This CDR3 comprises 14 residues. Written as DNA, the CDR3 is TGTGCCAGCAGTTTTGCGACAGGGATCACTGAAGCTTTCTTT. As protein: CASSFATGITEAFF.

The V and J genes are TRBV10-3 and TRBJ2-7; 8 bases map to TRBD1. CDR1 ENHRY and CDR2 SYGVKD come from the germline V gene. Unmatched junction bases numbered 7, after V lost 5 bases and J lost 1 base. The CDR3 has 15 residues. The CDR3: CAISTGRTGSYEQYF. CDR3 nucleotide sequence: TGTGCCATCAGTACCGGAAGGACAGGGTCCTACGAGCAGTACTTC.

The CDR3: CASSLNRQGHSPLHF. CDR3 DNA: TGCGCCAGCAGCTTAAACAGGCAGGGACATTCACCCCTCCACTTT. The V call is TRBV5-1, the J call TRBJ1-6; D perhaps matches TRBD1 (5 bases). Germline lookup yields CDR1 SGHRS and CDR2 YFSETQ. CDR3 length equals 15 residues. Trimming took 2 bases from V and 8 from J, leaving 14 bases between them. The whole variable domain, remainder taken from reference TRBV5-1 and TRBJ1-6, is KAGVTQTPRYLIKTRGQQVTLSCSPISGHRSVSWYQQTPGQGLQFLFEYFSETQRNKGNFPGRFSGRQFSNSRSEMNVSTLELGDSALYLCASSLNRQGHSPLHFGNGTRLTVT.

As concerns this clone: An end of the junction differs from the germline gene, which may be a read error. The V and J genes are TRBV11-3 and TRBJ1-1, with D uncertain. Germline CDR1 reads SGHNT; CDR2 reads YENEEA. This CDR3 has 8 residues. The CDR3 is CASSERIF. As DNA, the CDR3 is TGTGCCAGCAGCGAACGAATCTTT.

Comment on this clone: Other DNA sequences of this sample code for an identical CDR3. This sequence joins TRBV12-3 or TRBV12-4 and TRBJ1-2; 11 bases map to TRBD1. The CDR3 runs to 13 residues. Trimming at V came to 7 bases and at J to 8 bases, leaving 6 bases not matched to a gene. CDR3 sequence (DNA): TGTGCCAGCACCCGGACAGGGGGCAGAGGCTACACCTTC. Encoded protein: CASTRTGGRGYTF.

This clone was counted a single time. The V and J genes are TRBV7-2 and TRBJ2-1, with TRBD2 as a possible D gene (5 bases). Trimming shortened V by 10 bases and J by 10 bases, and 20 bases separated the two germline ends. The CDR3 spans 13 residues. Germline CDR1 reads SGHTA; CDR2 reads FQGNSA. The CDR3, as DNA: TGTGCCACCTCGAGAGGGCCGTCGGGGGAGCAGTTCTTC. Protein product: CATSRGPSGEQFF.

The gene calls are TRBV14 and TRBJ1-3; 7 nucleotides match TRBD1. With V trimmed by 4 bases and J by 2 bases, 5 bases remained unmatched. In germline, CDR1 is SGHDN, CDR2 FVKESK. This CDR3 is built from 15 residues. The DNA for the CDR3 is TGTGCCAGCAGCCGTTCAGGGGGAGCTGGAAACACCATATATTTT. It translates to CASSRSGGAGNTIYF.

V and J are TRBV19 and TRBJ2-3; the D is unclear. CDR1 is LNHDA and CDR2 is SQIVND in the germline V gene (reference sequence). This CDR3 spans 13 amino acids. Deletions cut 2 bases from V and 3 bases from J, with 6 bases between. As DNA, the CDR3 is TGTGCCAGTAGTATATTAGGTACAGATACGCAGTATTTT. Amino acids: CASSILGTDTQYF.

The chain couples TRBV5-5 to TRBJ1-3; possible D gene TRBD1, 5 bases. Germline CDR1 reads SGHKS; CDR2 reads YYEKEE (reference sequence). V was trimmed by 0 bases and J by 3 bases, leaving 13 bases between them. The CDR3 extends over 16 amino acids. The CDR3 sequence is CASSLGTPNLGNTIYF. CDR3 nucleotides: TGTGCCAGCAGCTTGGGGACACCGAATCTTGGAAACACCATATATTTT.

This chain uses TRBV5-8 with TRBJ2-1, with 8 bases fitting TRBD2. The germline gives CDR1 SGHTS, CDR2 YDEGEE. J gave up 6 bases and V 6 bases, and 14 bases lay outside the gene matches. CDR3 length: 16 amino acids. CDR3 sequence reads: CASTPRSGTRGNEQFF. CDR3 in DNA: TGTGCCAGCACCCCGAGGTCCGGGACTAGAGGCAATGAGCAGTTCTTC.

The J gene is TRBJ1-1, the V gene TRBV7-9; D may be TRBD1 (6 bases). Germline CDR1 SEHNR, CDR2 FQNEAQ (reference sequence). This CDR3 comprises 14 residues. Trimming took 5 bases from V and 6 from J, leaving 16 bases between them. This CDR3 is CASSRSGAGSEAFF. CDR3 coding DNA: TGTGCCAGCAGCAGATCAGGGGCCGGATCTGAAGCTTTCTTT. Complete variable domain (other parts from reference TRBV7-9 and TRBJ1-1): DTGVSQNPRHKITKRGQNVTFRCDPISEHNRLYWYRQTLGQGPEFLTYFQNEAQLEKSRLLSDRFSAERPKGSFSTLEIQRTEQGDSAMYLCASSRSGAGSEAFFGQGTRLTVV.

This chain links TRBV28 with TRBJ2-2; TRBD2 matches at 8 bases. V lost 8 bases and J lost 4; bases outside the gene matches: 3. Germline V gene sequence: CDR1 MDHEN, CDR2 SYDVKM. CDR3 length: 13 residues. DNA for the CDR3: TGTGCCAGCCAGCGGGAGCGCACCGGGGAGCTGTTTTTT. Residues: CASQRERTGELFF.

This chain joins TRBV7-6 and TRBJ1-5; 10 bases line up with TRBD1. The V gene end was trimmed by 5 bases and the J gene end by 2 bases; junction bases not matched to a gene: 9. Germline-derived CDR1 and CDR2 are SGHVS and FNYEAQ. CDR3 length equals 17 residues. Written as DNA, the CDR3 is TGTGCCAGCAGCCGAAGGGGGACAGGGGAGGGCAATCAGCCCCAGCATTTT. It translates to CASSRRGTGEGNQPQHF.

This clone was seen a single time. V is TRBV4-3 and J is TRBJ2-5, with TRBD2 identical over 8 bases. There are 17 residues in the CDR3. The germline CDR1 and CDR2 sequences are LGHNA and YSLEER. Trimming removed 1 base from V and 4 bases from J; junction bases left unmatched: 11. The CDR3 spells CASSQVRAGGFGETQYF. The CDR3 nucleotides read TGCGCCAGCAGCCAAGTCCGGGCGGGAGGCTTCGGAGAGACCCAGTACTTC.